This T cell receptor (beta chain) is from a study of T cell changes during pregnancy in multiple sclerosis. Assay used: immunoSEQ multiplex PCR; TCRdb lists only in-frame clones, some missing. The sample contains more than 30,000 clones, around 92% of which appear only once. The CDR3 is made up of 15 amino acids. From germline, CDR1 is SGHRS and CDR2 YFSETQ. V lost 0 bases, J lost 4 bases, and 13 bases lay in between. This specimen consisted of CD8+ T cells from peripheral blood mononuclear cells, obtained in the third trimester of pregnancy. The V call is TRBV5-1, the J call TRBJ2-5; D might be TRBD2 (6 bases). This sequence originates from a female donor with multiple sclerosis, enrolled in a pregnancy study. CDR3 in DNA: TGCGCCAGCAGCTTGGAATGGGGGGTGTCAGAGACCCAGTACTTC. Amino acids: CASSLEWGVSETQYF.